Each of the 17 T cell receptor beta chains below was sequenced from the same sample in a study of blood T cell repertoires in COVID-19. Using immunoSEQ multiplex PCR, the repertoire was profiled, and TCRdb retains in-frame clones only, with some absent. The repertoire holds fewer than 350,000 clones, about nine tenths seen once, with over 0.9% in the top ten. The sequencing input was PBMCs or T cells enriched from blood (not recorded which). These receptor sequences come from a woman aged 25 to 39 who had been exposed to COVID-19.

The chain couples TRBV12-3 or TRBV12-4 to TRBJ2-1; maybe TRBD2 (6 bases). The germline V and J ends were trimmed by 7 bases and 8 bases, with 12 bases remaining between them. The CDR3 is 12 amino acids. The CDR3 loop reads CASNGGWDEQFF. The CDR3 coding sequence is TGTGCCAGCAACGGGGGTTGGGATGAGCAGTTCTTC.

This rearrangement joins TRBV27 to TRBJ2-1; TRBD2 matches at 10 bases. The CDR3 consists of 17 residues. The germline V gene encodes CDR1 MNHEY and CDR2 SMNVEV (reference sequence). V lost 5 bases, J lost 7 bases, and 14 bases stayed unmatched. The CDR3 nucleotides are TGTGCCAGCAGTACACTCGAGGTAGCGGGAGGAAGTAATGAGCAGTTCTTC. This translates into CASSTLEVAGGSNEQFF.

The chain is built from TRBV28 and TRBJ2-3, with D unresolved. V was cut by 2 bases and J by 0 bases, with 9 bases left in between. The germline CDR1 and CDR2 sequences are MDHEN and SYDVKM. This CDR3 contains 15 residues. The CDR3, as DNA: TGTGCCAGCAGTTTAATAACCGGTAGCACAGATACGCAGTATTTT. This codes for CASSLITGSTDTQYF.

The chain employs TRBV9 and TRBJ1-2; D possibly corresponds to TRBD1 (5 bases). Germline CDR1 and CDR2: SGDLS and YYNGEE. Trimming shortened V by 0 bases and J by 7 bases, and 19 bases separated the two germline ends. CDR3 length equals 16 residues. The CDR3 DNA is TGTGCCAGCAGCGTAGGAGGAGGGGCACAGCTGGGTGGCTACACCTTC. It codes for CASSVGGGAQLGGYTF.

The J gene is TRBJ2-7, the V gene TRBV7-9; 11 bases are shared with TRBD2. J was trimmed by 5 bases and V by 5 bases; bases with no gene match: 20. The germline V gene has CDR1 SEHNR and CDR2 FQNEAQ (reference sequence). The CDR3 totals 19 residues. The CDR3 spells CASSTSLTSGTQVPHEQYF. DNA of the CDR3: TGTGCCAGCAGCACAAGCCTGACTAGCGGGACCCAGGTTCCCCACGAGCAGTACTTC. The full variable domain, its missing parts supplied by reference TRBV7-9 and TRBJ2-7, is DTGVSQNPRHKITKRGQNVTFRCDPISEHNRLYWYRQTLGQGPEFLTYFQNEAQLEKSRLLSDRFSAERPKGSFSTLEIQRTEQGDSAMYLCASSTSLTSGTQVPHEQYFGPGTRLTVT.

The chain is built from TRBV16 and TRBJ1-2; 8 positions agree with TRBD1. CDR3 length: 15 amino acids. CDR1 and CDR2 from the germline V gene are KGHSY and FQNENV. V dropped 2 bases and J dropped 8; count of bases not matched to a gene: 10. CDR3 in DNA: TGTGCCAGCAGCCAACGCGCCCAGGGGGCGAAGGGCTACACCTTC. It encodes CASSQRAQGAKGYTF.

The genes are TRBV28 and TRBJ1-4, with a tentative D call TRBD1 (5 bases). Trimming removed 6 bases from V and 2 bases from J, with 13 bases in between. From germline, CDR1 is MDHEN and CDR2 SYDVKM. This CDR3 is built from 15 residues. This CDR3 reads CASSVRESTNEKLFF. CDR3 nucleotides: TGTGCCAGCAGCGTCAGGGAATCTACTAATGAAAAACTGTTTTTT. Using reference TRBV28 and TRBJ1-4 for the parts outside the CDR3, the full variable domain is DVKVTQSSRYLVKRTGEKVFLECVQDMDHENMFWYRQDPGLGLRLIYFSYDVKMKEKGDIPEGYSVSREKKERFSLILESASTNQTSMYLCASSVRESTNEKLFFGSGTQLSVL.

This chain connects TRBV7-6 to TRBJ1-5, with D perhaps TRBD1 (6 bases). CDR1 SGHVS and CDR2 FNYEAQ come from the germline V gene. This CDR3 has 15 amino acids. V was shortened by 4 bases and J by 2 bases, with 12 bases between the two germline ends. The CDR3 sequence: CASSSGDGGNQPQHF. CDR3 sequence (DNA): TGTGCCAGCAGCTCAGGGGATGGAGGCAATCAGCCCCAGCATTTT.

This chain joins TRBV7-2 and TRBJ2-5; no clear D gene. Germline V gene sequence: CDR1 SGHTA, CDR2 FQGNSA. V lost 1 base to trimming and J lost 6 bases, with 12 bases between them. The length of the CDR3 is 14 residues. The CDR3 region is CASSLGLVPQTQYF. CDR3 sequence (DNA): TGTGCCAGCAGCTTAGGTCTAGTTCCGCAGACCCAGTACTTC.

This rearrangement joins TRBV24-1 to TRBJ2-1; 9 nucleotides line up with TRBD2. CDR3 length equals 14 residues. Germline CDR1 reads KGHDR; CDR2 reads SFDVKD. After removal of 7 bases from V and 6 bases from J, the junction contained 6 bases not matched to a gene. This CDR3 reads CATRSGTSLNEQFF. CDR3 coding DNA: TGTGCCACCAGGTCCGGGACTAGCCTCAATGAGCAGTTCTTC.

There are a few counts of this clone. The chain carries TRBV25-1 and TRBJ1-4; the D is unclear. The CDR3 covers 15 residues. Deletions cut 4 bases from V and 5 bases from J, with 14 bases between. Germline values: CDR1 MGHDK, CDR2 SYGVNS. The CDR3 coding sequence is TGTGCCAGCAGTGCCTTTGCGGGGATGAATGAAAAACTGTTTTTT. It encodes CASSAFAGMNEKLFF.

The CDR3 region is CASSLASNYEQYF. CDR3 in DNA: TGTGCCAGCAGCTTGGCCAGTAACTACGAGCAGTACTTC. This chain joins TRBV7-9 and TRBJ2-7; no firm D call. Deletions cut 3 bases from V and 3 bases from J, with 9 bases between. This CDR3 has 13 residues. Germline V gene lookup returns CDR1 SEHNR and CDR2 FQNEAQ (reference sequence).

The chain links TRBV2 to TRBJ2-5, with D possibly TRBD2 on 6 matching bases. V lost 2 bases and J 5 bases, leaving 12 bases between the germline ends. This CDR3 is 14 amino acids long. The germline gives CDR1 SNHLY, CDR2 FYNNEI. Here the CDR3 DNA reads TGTGCCAGCAGTGAATTCTCCGGGAGTGAGACCCAGTACTTC. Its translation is CASSEFSGSETQYF.

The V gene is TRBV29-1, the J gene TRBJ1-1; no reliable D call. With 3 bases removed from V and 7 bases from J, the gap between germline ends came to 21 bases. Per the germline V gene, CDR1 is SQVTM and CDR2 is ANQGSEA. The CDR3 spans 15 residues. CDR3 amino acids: CSVEPGAGVVGEAFF. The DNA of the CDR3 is TGCAGCGTTGAGCCTGGCGCCGGGGTCGTGGGTGAAGCTTTCTTT.

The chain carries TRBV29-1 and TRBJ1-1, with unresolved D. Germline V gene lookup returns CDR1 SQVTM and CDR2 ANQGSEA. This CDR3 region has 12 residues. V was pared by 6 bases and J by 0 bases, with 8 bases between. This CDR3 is CSVRVLNTEAFF. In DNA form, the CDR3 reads TGCAGCGTCCGGGTCCTGAACACTGAAGCTTTCTTT.

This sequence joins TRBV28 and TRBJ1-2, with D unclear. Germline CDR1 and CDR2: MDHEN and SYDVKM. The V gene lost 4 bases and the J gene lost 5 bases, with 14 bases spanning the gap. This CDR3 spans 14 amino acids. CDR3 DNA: TGTGCCAGCAGTTCTGGGCCTTCGGGATATGGCTACACCTTC. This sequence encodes CASSSGPSGYGYTF.

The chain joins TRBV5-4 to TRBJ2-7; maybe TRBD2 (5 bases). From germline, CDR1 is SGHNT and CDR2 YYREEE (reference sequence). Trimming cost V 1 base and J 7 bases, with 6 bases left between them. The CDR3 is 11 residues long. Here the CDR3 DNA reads TGTGCCAGCAGCTTGAGAGGGGAGCAGTACTTC. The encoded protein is CASSLRGEQYF.